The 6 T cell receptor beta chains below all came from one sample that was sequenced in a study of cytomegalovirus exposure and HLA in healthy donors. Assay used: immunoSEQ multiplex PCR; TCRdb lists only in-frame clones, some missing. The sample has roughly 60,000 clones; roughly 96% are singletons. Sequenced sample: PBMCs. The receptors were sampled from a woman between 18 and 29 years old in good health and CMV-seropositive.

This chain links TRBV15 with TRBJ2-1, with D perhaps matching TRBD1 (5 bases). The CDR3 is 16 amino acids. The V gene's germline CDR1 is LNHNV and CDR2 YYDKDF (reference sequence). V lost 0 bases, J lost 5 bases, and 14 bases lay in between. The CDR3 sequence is CATSRDGAGKDNEQFF. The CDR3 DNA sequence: TGTGCCACCAGCAGAGATGGGGCAGGGAAGGACAATGAGCAGTTCTTC.

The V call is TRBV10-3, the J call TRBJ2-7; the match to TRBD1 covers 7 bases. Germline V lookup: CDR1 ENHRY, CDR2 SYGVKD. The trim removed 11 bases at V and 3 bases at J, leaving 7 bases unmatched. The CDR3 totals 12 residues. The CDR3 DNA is TGTGCCCTAGGGGCAGGGGGCTACGAGCAGTACTTC. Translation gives CALGAGGYEQYF.

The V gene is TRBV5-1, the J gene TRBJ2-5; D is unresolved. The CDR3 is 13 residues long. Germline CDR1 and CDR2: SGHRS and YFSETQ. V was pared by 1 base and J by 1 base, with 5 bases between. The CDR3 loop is CASSLHSQETQYF. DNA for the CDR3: TGCGCCAGCAGCTTGCACAGCCAAGAGACCCAGTACTTC.

CDR3 region: CAISEQALAGITGELFF. CDR3 nucleotides: TGTGCCATCAGTGAACAAGCACTAGCGGGAATCACCGGGGAGCTGTTTTTT. The chain combines TRBV10-3 with TRBJ2-2; 10 nucleotides align to TRBD2. The germline V gene has CDR1 ENHRY and CDR2 SYGVKD. This CDR3 is built from 17 residues. With 3 bases clipped from V and 4 bases from J, the junction kept 8 bases outside the gene matches.

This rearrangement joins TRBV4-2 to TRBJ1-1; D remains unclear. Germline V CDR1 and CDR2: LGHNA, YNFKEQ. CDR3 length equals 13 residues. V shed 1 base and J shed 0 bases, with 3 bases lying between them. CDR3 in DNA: TGTGCCAGCAGCCAAGGCGTGAACACTGAAGCTTTCTTT. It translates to CASSQGVNTEAFF.

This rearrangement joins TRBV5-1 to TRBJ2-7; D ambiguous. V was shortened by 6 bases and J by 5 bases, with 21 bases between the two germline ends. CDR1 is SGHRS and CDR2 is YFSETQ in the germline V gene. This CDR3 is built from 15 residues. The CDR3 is CASKFGSPSSHEQYF. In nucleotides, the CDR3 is TGCGCCAGCAAATTCGGGTCGCCAAGTAGCCACGAGCAGTACTTC.